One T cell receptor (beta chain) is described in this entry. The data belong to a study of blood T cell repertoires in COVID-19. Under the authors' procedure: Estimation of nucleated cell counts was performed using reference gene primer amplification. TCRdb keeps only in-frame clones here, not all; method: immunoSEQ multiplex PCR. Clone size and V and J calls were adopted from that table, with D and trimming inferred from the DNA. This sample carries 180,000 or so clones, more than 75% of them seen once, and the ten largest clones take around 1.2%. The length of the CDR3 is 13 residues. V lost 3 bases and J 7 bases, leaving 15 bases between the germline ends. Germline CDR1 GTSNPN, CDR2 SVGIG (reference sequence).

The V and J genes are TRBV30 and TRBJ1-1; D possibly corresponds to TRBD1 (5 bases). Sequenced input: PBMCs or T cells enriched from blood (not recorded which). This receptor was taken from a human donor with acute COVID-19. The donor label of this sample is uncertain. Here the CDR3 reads CAWRGKGHLEAFF. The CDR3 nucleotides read TGTGCCTGGAGAGGGAAAGGACACCTTGAAGCTTTCTTT.